The 18 T cell receptor beta chains below all came from one sample that was sequenced in a study of Graves' ophthalmopathy and Graves' hyperthyroidism. RNA transcripts were the source from which TCR beta CDR3 regions were amplified. In the first round, RT-PCR was carried out with HTBI primers, and a multiplex PCR formed the second round. One entry per CDR3 protein results from TCRdb running MiXCR on the multiplex PCR reads. Of 660,000 or so distinct CDR3 sequences listed, about 40% are singletons. Specimen: peripheral blood. The source is an adult man with Graves' ophthalmopathy.

The CDR3 coding sequence is TGCGCCAGCAGCAATTCGACAGGGACGTTCACTGAAGCTTTCTTT. Translation gives CASSNSTGTFTEAFF. The rearrangement uses TRBV5-1 and TRBJ1-1; TRBD1 agrees at 7 bases. This CDR3 region has 15 residues. V shed 4 bases, J shed 4 bases, and the junction held 10 bases outside the gene matches. Per germline, CDR1 SGHRS and CDR2 YFSETQ.

This clonotype was seen at least ten times. The V call is TRBV7-2, the J call TRBJ2-5; TRBD1 matches 7 bases. After removal of 0 bases from V and 3 bases from J, the junction contained 10 bases not matched to a gene. The V gene's germline CDR1 is SGHTA and CDR2 FQGNSA. The CDR3 contains 17 residues. The chain's CDR3 is CASSLAGRQGAEETQYF. As DNA, the CDR3 is TGTGCCAGCAGCTTAGCGGGGAGACAGGGCGCCGAAGAGACCCAGTACTTC.

A word on this clonotype: This CDR3 is missing its conserved last phenylalanine or tryptophan, likely due to a read error. The V call is TRBV7-9, the J call TRBJ2-1, with 11 nucleotides matching TRBD2. This CDR3 contains 18 residues. Germline V gene sequence: CDR1 SEHNR, CDR2 FQNEAQ (reference sequence). V trimming: 5 bases; J trimming: 6 bases; junction bases outside the gene matches: 15. CDR3 DNA sequence: TGTGCCAGCAGCCTCCCGCCCCGACTAGCGGGAACTCGCAATGAGCAGTTCTGC. It encodes CASSLPPRLAGTRNEQFC.

V and J are TRBV7-9 and TRBJ1-6; no definite D call. This CDR3 has 14 residues. Germline CDR1 SEHNR, CDR2 FQNEAQ (reference sequence). V lost 5 bases to trimming and J lost 6 bases, with 11 bases between them. CDR3 in DNA: TGTGCCAGCAGCCCACGCCGGGGTAATTCACCCCTCCACTTT. Translation gives CASSPRRGNSPLHF.

J is TRBJ2-2 and V is TRBV7-8, with D unclear. The CDR3 covers 16 residues. The germline V gene encodes CDR1 SGHVS and CDR2 FQNEAQ. The V end was cut by 3 bases, the J end by 1 base, with 12 bases between. The CDR3 DNA reads as TGTGCCAGCAGCTTCGGGCACTACAAGAACACCGGGGAGCTGTTTTTT. This sequence encodes CASSFGHYKNTGELFF. Looking up the rest from reference TRBV7-8 and TRBJ2-2 gives the full variable domain: GAGVSQSPRYKVAKRGQDVALRCDPISGHVSLFWYQQALGQGPEFLTYFQNEAQLDKSGLPSDRFFAERPEGSVSTLKIQRTQQEDSAVYLCASSFGHYKNTGELFFGEGSRLTVL.

To note about this clonotype: A much larger clone differs by one base, so this may be a read error. The chain couples TRBV5-1 to TRBJ1-2; maybe TRBD1 (6 bases). V was shortened by 7 bases and J by 6 bases, with 16 bases between the two germline ends. The CDR3 loop spans 13 amino acids. From germline, CDR1 is SGHRS and CDR2 YFSETQ. The DNA for the CDR3 is TGCGCCAGCGGCCCAACAGGGTCCAATGGCTACACCTTC. It specifies CASGPTGSNGYTF. Drawing the rest from reference TRBV5-1 and TRBJ1-2, the complete variable domain is KAGVTQTPRYLIKTRGQQVTLSCSPISGHRSVSWYQQTPGQGLQFLFEYFSETQRNKGNFPGRFSGRQFSNSRSEMNVSTLELGDSALYLCASGPTGSNGYTFGSGTRLTVV.

The CDR3 loop reads CATPGTSGVNEQFF. CDR3 sequence (DNA): TGTGCCACACCGGGGACTAGCGGGGTCAATGAGCAGTTCTTC. V and J are TRBV2 and TRBJ2-1; 13 bases are shared with TRBD2. Germline CDR1 is SNHLY and CDR2 is FYNNEI. The CDR3 totals 14 residues. The junction had 6 bases not matched to a gene; V was cut back by 10 bases and J by 6 bases.

This clonotype was seen only a few times. The chain links TRBV3-1 to TRBJ1-2; perhaps TRBD1 as D (5 bases). The germline V gene encodes CDR1 LGHDT and CDR2 YNNKEL (reference sequence). There are 16 residues in the CDR3. V was trimmed by 0 bases and J by 3 bases, leaving 14 bases between them. CDR3 bases: TGTGCCAGCAGCCAAGATTCGGCAGGGTCGGACTATGGCTACACCTTC. It specifies CASSQDSAGSDYGYTF.

V is TRBV11-1 and J is TRBJ2-5; 7 nucleotides align to TRBD1. V lost 6 bases to trimming and J lost 1 base; unmatched junction nucleotides: 8. The germline V gene has CDR1 SGHAT and CDR2 FQDESV (reference sequence). There are 15 residues in the CDR3. This CDR3 reads CASSYDRTGQETQYF. The CDR3 bases are TGTGCCAGCAGTTACGACCGGACAGGCCAAGAGACCCAGTACTTC.

This clonotype was counted many times. The chain carries TRBV7-2 and TRBJ1-2; D is possibly TRBD1 (6 bases). V dropped 5 bases and J dropped 5 bases, with 15 bases sitting between them. This CDR3 comprises 14 residues. In germline, CDR1 is SGHTA, CDR2 FQGNSA. The CDR3 is CASSPSGGGYGYTF. CDR3 sequence (DNA): TGTGCCAGCAGCCCCTCTGGGGGCGGGTATGGCTACACCTTC. The variable domain in full, completed from reference TRBV7-2 and TRBJ1-2, reads GAGVSQSPSNKVTEKGKDVELRCDPISGHTALYWYRQSLGQGLEFLIYFQGNSAPDKSGLPSDRFSAERTGGSVSTLTIQRTQQEDSAVYLCASSPSGGGYGYTFGSGTRLTVV.

This clonotype was seen repeatedly, ten times or more. The genes are TRBV7-2 and TRBJ2-7; possible D gene TRBD1, 5 bases. V lost 6 bases, J lost 3 bases, and 9 bases lay in between. The CDR3 is made up of 12 amino acids. CDR1 SGHTA and CDR2 FQGNSA come from the germline V gene. The chain's CDR3 is CASSNRGYEQYF. The CDR3 region has the DNA TGTGCCAGCAGTAATAGGGGCTACGAGCAGTACTTC.

The chain combines TRBV11-1 with TRBJ2-3; a weak D match, TRBD2 (5 bases). The CDR3 is 17 residues long. Trimming took 2 bases from V and 0 from J, leaving 15 bases between them. Germline CDR1 reads SGHAT; CDR2 reads FQDESV (reference sequence). CDR3 amino acids: CASSLWPLAPSTDTQYF. The CDR3 DNA reads as TGTGCCAGCAGCTTATGGCCGCTAGCTCCTAGCACAGATACGCAGTATTTT.

This clonotype showed up many times. The J gene is TRBJ1-1, the V gene TRBV7-9; 8 positions agree with TRBD1. The ends lost 5 bases at V and 1 base at J; junction bases unmatched: 6. The germline V gene encodes CDR1 SEHNR and CDR2 FQNEAQ (reference sequence). This CDR3 region has 15 residues. CDR3: CASSHPGTGNTEAFF. In DNA form, the CDR3 reads TGTGCCAGCAGCCATCCGGGGACAGGGAACACTGAAGCTTTCTTT.

About this clonotype: An end of the junction differs from the germline gene, which may be a read error. This chain links TRBV15 with TRBJ1-5; D uncertain. The germline CDR1 and CDR2 sequences are LNHNV and YYDKDF (reference sequence). The CDR3 runs 15 residues. The CDR3 region is CTTSRAVGSNQPQHF. CDR3 DNA: TGTACCACCAGCAGAGCGGTAGGGTCTAATCAGCCCCAGCATTTT.

There are many counts of this clonotype. The CDR3 region has the DNA TGTGCCAGCAGCGTAGGGGGCGCAGGGGCCGAGAGGGCTTTCTTT. Its protein is CASSVGGAGAERAFF. The gene calls are TRBV9 and TRBJ1-1, with D possibly TRBD1 on 6 matching bases. The germline CDR1 and CDR2 sequences are SGDLS and YYNGEE. V was trimmed by 0 bases and J by 11 bases, leaving 20 bases between them. The CDR3 runs to 15 residues.

V gene TRBV2 combines with J gene TRBJ1-1; D remains ambiguous. CDR3 size: 15 residues. Trimming cost V 11 bases and J 0 bases, with 19 bases left between them. Germline V gene lookup returns CDR1 SNHLY and CDR2 FYNNEI. The CDR3 nucleotides read TGTGCCTGGAGTGTATTCCTAGGATTGAACACTGAAGCTTTCTTT. Its protein product is CAWSVFLGLNTEAFF.

In its sample, this clonotype was seen a few times. V usage is TRBV12-3 or TRBV12-4 and J usage is TRBJ1-4; D is uncertain. The CDR3 length is 15 residues. V lost 4 bases to trimming and J lost 1 base, with 10 bases between them. DNA for the CDR3: TGTGCCAGCAGTTCAGAAGCAGGAACTAATGAAAAACTGTTTTTT. This gives the protein CASSSEAGTNEKLFF.

This clonotype turned up a few times. The rearrangement joins TRBV10-3 to TRBJ1-3, with TRBD1 matching over 7 bases. Germline V CDR1 and CDR2: ENHRY, SYGVKD. The V and J ends lost 5 bases and 8 bases, in that order; junction bases with no gene match: 12. CDR3 length: 15 amino acids. CDR3 coding DNA: TGTGCCATCAGTACAGACAGGGTCAGCGGCTACACCATATATTTT. Residues: CAISTDRVSGYTIYF.